A selection of T cell receptor beta chains follows, all from one sample in a study of blood T cell repertoires in COVID-19. Profiling relied on immunoSEQ multiplex PCR, and the TCRdb table lists in-frame clones only, not all of them. The table has around 27,000 clones, 75% to 90% seen once. Material: peripheral blood. These receptors were collected from a man aged 60 to 69 with acute or convalescent COVID-19. Both conserved end residues are part of each CDR3. Each record gives: clone size, D gene, V gene, J gene, CDR3 DNA, CDR3 protein. The D gene is left open where the match is weak. The size field is filled for only some rows; it gives once, few, many or a size class.

size: NA; D: NA; V: TRBV28; J: TRBJ1-5; DNA: TGTGCCAGCAGTCCCACGAGGGATCAGCCCCAGCATTTT; CDR3: CASSPTRDQPQHF
size: NA; D: TRBD2; V: TRBV5-1; J: TRBJ2-7; DNA: TGCGCCAGCAGCTTGGAGACTAGCGGACTTTCCTACGAGCAGTACTTC; CDR3: CASSLETSGLSYEQYF
size: NA; D: NA; V: TRBV25-1; J: TRBJ1-6; DNA: TGTGCCAGCAGCGGGGAGGGGAATTCACCCCTCCACTTT; CDR3: CASSGEGNSPLHF
size: NA; D: NA; V: TRBV27; J: TRBJ1-1; DNA: TGTGCCAGCAGTTTGCTAGGCCCGGGGGGAGACACTGAAGCTTTCTTT; CDR3: CASSLLGPGGDTEAFF
size: NA; D: NA; V: TRBV15; J: TRBJ1-5; DNA: TGTGCCACCAGCATATCCAGTAGCAATCAGCCCCAGCATTTT; CDR3: CATSISSSNQPQHF
size: once; D: TRBD1; V: TRBV7-2; J: TRBJ1-1; DNA: TGTGCCAGCAGCCAAATGAGGGACAGTGAAGCTTTCTTT; CDR3: CASSQMRDSEAFF
size: few; D: NA; V: TRBV7-2; J: TRBJ1-1; DNA: TGTGCCAGCAGCTGGACTCGGGCTGAAGCTTTCTTT; CDR3: CASSWTRAEAFF
size: NA; D: TRBD1; V: TRBV5-1; J: TRBJ2-3; DNA: TGCGCCAGCAGCTCAGGGGGCTGGACAGATACGCAGTATTTT; CDR3: CASSSGGWTDTQYF
size: NA; D: NA; V: TRBV5-1; J: TRBJ1-4; DNA: TGCGCCAGCAGCTTGGGGCAAGGGGATGAAAAACTGTTTTTT; CDR3: CASSLGQGDEKLFF
size: NA; D: NA; V: TRBV6-6; J: TRBJ1-3; DNA: TGTGCCAGCAGTTTCGGCAGGACTGGAAACACCATATATTTT; CDR3: CASSFGRTGNTIYF
size: NA; D: NA; V: TRBV6-6; J: TRBJ1-1; DNA: TGTGCCAGCAGTTACTCGAAGGGGGAAGCTTTCTTT; CDR3: CASSYSKGEAFF
size: NA; D: TRBD2; V: TRBV5-1; J: TRBJ2-5; DNA: TGCGCCAGCAGCCCAGGACTAGCGGGAGGACAAGAGACCCAGTACTTC; CDR3: CASSPGLAGGQETQYF
size: NA; D: TRBD1; V: TRBV27; J: TRBJ1-2; DNA: TGTGCCAGCAGGCCGGGACAGGGGGCATTTTTTAATGGCTACACCTTC; CDR3: CASRPGQGAFFNGYTF
size: NA; D: NA; V: TRBV7-2; J: TRBJ1-5; DNA: TGTGCCAGCAGCCTAGCGGCCAAACTAAATCAGCCCCAGCATTTT; CDR3: CASSLAAKLNQPQHF
size: NA; D: TRBD1; V: TRBV5-1; J: TRBJ1-1; DNA: TGCGCCAGCAGCTTGTTTTCCGGGACAGGGGACCCTGAAGCTTTCTTT; CDR3: CASSLFSGTGDPEAFF
size: NA; D: TRBD1; V: TRBV2; J: TRBJ2-1; DNA: TGTGCCAGCAGTGAAGCGGGACAGGGTACGTTCAATGAGCAGTTCTTC; CDR3: CASSEAGQGTFNEQFF
size: NA; D: NA; V: TRBV4-1; J: TRBJ1-1; DNA: TGCGCCAGCAGCCAATATTACAGCATGAACACTGAAGCTTTCTTT; CDR3: CASSQYYSMNTEAFF
size: NA; D: TRBD1; V: TRBV27; J: TRBJ1-1; DNA: TGTGCCAGCAGTCGCAGACAGGGGTGGGACACTGAAGCTTTCTTT; CDR3: CASSRRQGWDTEAFF
size: NA; D: NA; V: TRBV18; J: TRBJ2-1; DNA: TGTGCCAGCTCAACAGTAAACAATGAGCAGTTCTTC; CDR3: CASSTVNNEQFF
size: NA; D: NA; V: TRBV27; J: TRBJ1-1; DNA: TGTGCCAGCAGTCCAGAGGTGAGGGTGAACACTGAAGCTTTCTTT; CDR3: CASSPEVRVNTEAFF
size: NA; D: NA; V: TRBV5-4; J: TRBJ2-5; DNA: TGTGCCAGCAGCTCACCCGGACTGAAAGAGACCCAGTACTTC; CDR3: CASSSPGLKETQYF
size: NA; D: TRBD2; V: TRBV28; J: TRBJ2-1; DNA: TGTGCCAGCAGTTTCTCCGGTAGCGGGAATCGTCCCCCATTCTTC; CDR3: CASSFSGSGNRPPFF
size: few; D: NA; V: TRBV7-9; J: TRBJ2-7; DNA: TGTGCCAGCAGCCGACGGGACACCCTCTCCTACGAGCAGTACTTC; CDR3: CASSRRDTLSYEQYF
size: NA; D: NA; V: TRBV2; J: TRBJ2-7; DNA: TGTGCCAGCAGTGAAAGGGCGGGGAGCTCCTACGAGCAGTACTTC; CDR3: CASSERAGSSYEQYF
size: NA; D: TRBD1; V: TRBV27; J: TRBJ2-4; DNA: TGTGCCAGCAGGCGACAGGGTACCAAAAACATTCAGTACTTC; CDR3: CASRRQGTKNIQYF
size: NA; D: TRBD1; V: TRBV11-2; J: TRBJ1-4; DNA: TGTGCCAGCAGCACCGGACAGGGGCGAAATGAAAAACTGTTTTTT; CDR3: CASSTGQGRNEKLFF
size: once; D: TRBD1; V: TRBV19; J: TRBJ1-6; DNA: TGTGCCAGTAGTAGGGATGCCGGGACAGGGGGATATCCCCTCCACTTT; CDR3: CASSRDAGTGGYPLHF
size: NA; D: TRBD1; V: TRBV24-1; J: TRBJ2-1; DNA: TGTGCCACCAGTGATCCGGGGACAGGGAGCTCCTACAATGAGCAGTTCTTC; CDR3: CATSDPGTGSSYNEQFF
size: NA; D: TRBD1; V: TRBV5-4; J: TRBJ1-2; DNA: TGTGCCAGCAGGTCCGGGACAGGGGCGTCTGAGGGCTACACCTTC; CDR3: CASRSGTGASEGYTF
size: NA; D: TRBD2; V: TRBV4-1; J: TRBJ2-7; DNA: TGCGCCAGCAGCCAAGCGGGGAGCGGGGCCTCCTACGAGCAGTACTTC; CDR3: CASSQAGSGASYEQYF
size: NA; D: TRBD1; V: TRBV10-2; J: TRBJ1-5; DNA: TGCGCCAGCAGTGGGACAGGGAATCAGCCCCAGCATTTT; CDR3: CASSGTGNQPQHF
size: NA; D: NA; V: TRBV28; J: TRBJ1-5; DNA: TGTGCCAGCAGTTTACCTACGTCGGGGAATCAGCCCCAGCATTTT; CDR3: CASSLPTSGNQPQHF
size: few; D: TRBD1; V: TRBV15; J: TRBJ1-2; DNA: TGTGCCACAGCCCCCGGACAGGGGAAACATGGCTACACCTTC; CDR3: CATAPGQGKHGYTF
size: NA; D: NA; V: TRBV27; J: TRBJ2-7; DNA: TGTGCCAGCAGTTTATCCAGGTCCTACGAGCAGTACTTC; CDR3: CASSLSRSYEQYF
size: NA; D: TRBD2; V: TRBV5-1; J: TRBJ2-7; DNA: TGCGCCAGCAGCTCGGGAGGACCTCTCCACGAGCAGTACTTC; CDR3: CASSSGGPLHEQYF
size: NA; D: NA; V: TRBV12-3/TRBV12-4; J: TRBJ2-7; DNA: TGTGCCAGCAGTTCCGCCTACGAGCAGTACTTC; CDR3: CASSSAYEQYF
size: few; D: TRBD1; V: TRBV10-1; J: TRBJ2-2; DNA: TGCGCCAGCAGCGGGACAGCCGCAATAACCGGGGAGCTGTTTTTT; CDR3: CASSGTAAITGELFF
size: NA; D: TRBD1; V: TRBV19; J: TRBJ1-5; DNA: TGTGCCAGTATCTCCTCAAGGGGGCAGGGCGGGATACAGCCCCAGCATTTT; CDR3: CASISSRGQGGIQPQHF
size: NA; D: TRBD1; V: TRBV19; J: TRBJ2-5; DNA: TGTGCCAGTAGTCCAGGGGGCGGGACCCAGTACTTC; CDR3: CASSPGGGTQYF
size: once; D: TRBD1; V: TRBV5-1; J: TRBJ1-3; DNA: TGCGCCAGCAGATCCGGGACAGGGGAAGTCACCATATATTTT; CDR3: CASRSGTGEVTIYF
size: NA; D: TRBD1; V: TRBV6-2/TRBV6-3; J: TRBJ1-2; DNA: TGTGCCAGCAGTGAGGACAGGCCGTATGGCTACACCTTC; CDR3: CASSEDRPYGYTF
size: NA; D: TRBD1; V: TRBV4-1; J: TRBJ1-2; DNA: TGCGCCAGCAGCCAAGTCGGGACAGGGGATGGCTACACCTTC; CDR3: CASSQVGTGDGYTF
size: NA; D: TRBD2; V: TRBV6-6; J: TRBJ2-2; DNA: TGTGCCAGCAGTCGACGAGGAAGCGGGAGATATACCGGGGAGCTGTTTTTT; CDR3: CASSRRGSGRYTGELFF
size: NA; D: NA; V: TRBV6-5; J: TRBJ2-1; DNA: TGTGCCAGCAGTTACGGGAACGGGGTGGGCAATGAGCAGTTCTTC; CDR3: CASSYGNGVGNEQFF
size: NA; D: NA; V: TRBV12-2; J: TRBJ1-1; DNA: TGTGCAAGCCCGGACGAGGGCGAGAACACTGAAGCTTTCTTT; CDR3: CASPDEGENTEAFF
size: NA; D: NA; V: TRBV5-1; J: TRBJ1-3; DNA: TGCGCCAGCAGCTTGAAATCTACCTCTGGAAACACCATATATTTT; CDR3: CASSLKSTSGNTIYF
size: NA; D: NA; V: TRBV10-3; J: TRBJ2-7; DNA: TGTGCCATCAGTGAGCTCGGGACTCAGACCCGCTACGAGCAGTACTTC; CDR3: CAISELGTQTRYEQYF
size: NA; D: TRBD2; V: TRBV5-1; J: TRBJ2-1; DNA: TGCGCCAGCAGCTTGTGGGTCCCGGGACTAGCGGACAATGAGCAGTTCTTC; CDR3: CASSLWVPGLADNEQFF
size: NA; D: TRBD2; V: TRBV9; J: TRBJ2-3; DNA: TGTGCCAGCAGCGTAGTACCGGGAGGGGTGGATACGCAGTATTTT; CDR3: CASSVVPGGVDTQYF
size: NA; D: NA; V: TRBV28; J: TRBJ2-1; DNA: TGTGCCAGCAGTTGGAGCTATGGGCAGTTCTTC; CDR3: CASSWSYGQFF
size: NA; D: TRBD2; V: TRBV19; J: TRBJ2-5; DNA: TGTGCCAGTAGTATCCGTCCCGCGGGGGTGGGAGAGACCCAGTACTTC; CDR3: CASSIRPAGVGETQYF
size: NA; D: TRBD2; V: TRBV18; J: TRBJ2-1; DNA: TGTGCCAGCTCACTCACTAGCGGACTATACAATGAGCAGTTCTTC; CDR3: CASSLTSGLYNEQFF
size: NA; D: TRBD1; V: TRBV27; J: TRBJ1-6; DNA: TGTGCCAGCAGTAAAGGGACAGGGGGTAATTCACCCCTCCACTTT; CDR3: CASSKGTGGNSPLHF